The 22 T cell receptor beta chains below come from one sample, sequenced in a study of T-cell reconstitution after alpha-beta-depleted transplantation in children. It was with unique molecular identifiers that the TCRbeta library was prepared. TCRdb passed the PCR reads through MiXCR, listing each CDR3 protein once. This sample has about 400,000 distinct CDR3 sequences, with about a fifth found just once. This specimen was PBMCs from the stem cell graft donor, taken from the stem cell graft. The receptors here all came from a human donor who donated a stem cell graft to a child with acute myeloid leukemia.

This chain connects TRBV20-1 to TRBJ2-1; D possibly corresponds to TRBD1 (6 bases). Trimming left V 5 bases short and J 4 bases short, with 18 bases between. The CDR3 totals 15 residues. Germline V gene sequence: CDR1 DFQATT, CDR2 SNEGSKA (reference sequence). In nucleotides, the CDR3 is TGCAGTGCTCCGGCAGGGGAGCGGCCATACAATGAGCAGTTCTTC. Encoded protein: CSAPAGERPYNEQFF.

The chain uses TRBV1 and TRBJ2-7; TRBD1 is taken as the D call from the table, unchecked against the DNA. TRBV1 is a documented pseudogene. CDR3 length: 13 amino acids. CDR3: CTSSSRDTYEQYF. The CDR3 DNA reads as TGCACCAGCAGCTCCCGGGACACCTACGAGCAGTACTTC.

The rearrangement joins TRBV10-3 to TRBJ2-5; the D gene is possibly TRBD1 (6 bases). Germline V gives CDR1 ENHRY, CDR2 SYGVKD. The V and J ends lost 0 bases and 5 bases respectively, with 10 bases between them. The CDR3 is 14 amino acids. The CDR3 region has the DNA TGTGCCATCAGTGAGTCGGCAGGGGTTGAGACCCAGTACTTC. It encodes CAISESAGVETQYF.

This clonotype has only one observation. The chain recombines TRBV20-1 with TRBJ2-5; no clear D. Per the germline V gene, CDR1 is DFQATT and CDR2 is SNEGSKA (reference sequence). CDR3 size: 12 residues. Trimming cost V 8 bases and J 5 bases, with 15 bases left between them. CDR3 region: CSPFVPVETQYF. The CDR3 nucleotides read TGCAGTCCCTTCGTTCCCGTCGAGACCCAGTACTTC.

This sequence joins TRBV3-1 and TRBJ2-7; possible D gene TRBD1, 5 bases. Deletions cut 4 bases from V and 2 bases from J, with 12 bases between. The CDR3 extends over 14 amino acids. Germline CDR1 and CDR2: LGHDT and YNNKEL (reference sequence). The CDR3: CASSPRQNTYEQYF. The CDR3, as DNA: TGTGCCAGCAGCCCCCGACAGAATACCTACGAGCAGTACTTC.

This clonotype was seen a few times. This chain uses TRBV10-2 with TRBJ2-6, with D hard to call. CDR3 length: 12 residues. CDR1 and CDR2 from the germline V gene are WSHSY and SAAADI. V shed 5 bases and J shed 4 bases, with 3 bases lying between them. CDR3 sequence: CASSLGANVLTF. CDR3 DNA: TGCGCCAGCAGTCTCGGGGCCAACGTCCTGACTTTC.

This clonotype has a handful of counts. V gene TRBV18 combines with J gene TRBJ1-2; 7 bases match TRBD1. Looked up from germline, CDR1 is KGHSH and CDR2 is LQKENI. CDR3 length: 14 amino acids. J gave up 10 bases and V 2 bases, and 10 bases lay outside the gene matches. CDR3 sequence: CASSPGLQGTFYTF. CDR3 coding DNA: TGTGCCAGCTCACCAGGACTACAGGGGACGTTCTACACCTTC.

The chain recombines TRBV21-1 with TRBJ2-7; TRBD1 is the table's D call and was not checked against the DNA. TRBV21-1 is an annotated pseudogene. There are 13 residues in the CDR3. CDR3 region: CASSKTDRYEQYF. For the CDR3, the DNA is TGTGCCAGCAGCAAAACGGACAGGTACGAGCAGTACTTC.

The CDR3 region has the DNA TGTGCCAGCAGCCAACTAGATACGCAGTATTTT. This codes for CASSQLDTQYF. V is TRBV3-1 and J is TRBJ2-3; no definite D call. Deletions cut 2 bases from V and 5 bases from J, with 2 bases between. CDR1 and CDR2 (germline): LGHDT, YNNKEL (reference sequence). The CDR3 runs to 11 residues.

The gene calls are TRBV7-9 and TRBJ2-1, with 11 bases lining up with TRBD2. Germline V CDR1 and CDR2: SEHNR, FQNEAQ (reference sequence). Losses at the gene ends were 10 bases for V and 0 bases for J; bases not matched to a gene: 5. The CDR3 length is 15 residues. This CDR3 is CANGLAGSSYNEQFF. CDR3 in DNA: TGTGCCAACGGACTAGCGGGTAGCTCCTACAATGAGCAGTTCTTC.

V gene TRBV20-1 combines with J gene TRBJ2-7; 11 positions agree with TRBD2. V lost 5 bases to trimming and J lost 1 base; unmatched junction nucleotides: 7. There are 15 residues in the CDR3. CDR1 is DFQATT and CDR2 is SNEGSKA in the germline V gene (reference sequence). The CDR3 bases are TGCAGTGCTGGGGACGGGACTAGCGGTTCCTACGAGCAGTACTTC. This encodes CSAGDGTSGSYEQYF.

The chain uses TRBV12-3 or TRBV12-4 and TRBJ2-2; D might be TRBD2 (5 bases). V dropped 2 bases and J dropped 1 base, with 8 bases sitting between them. The CDR3 is 15 amino acids. The CDR3 DNA follows: TGTGCCAGCAGTTTACACGGAGGGAACACCGGGGAGCTGTTTTTT. It is translated as CASSLHGGNTGELFF.

The J gene is TRBJ2-3, the V gene TRBV28, with D perhaps matching TRBD2 (6 bases). The CDR3 is 14 residues long. V lost 10 bases, J lost 0 bases, and 14 bases lay in between. Germline assignment: CDR1 MDHEN and CDR2 SYDVKM. In DNA, the CDR3 is TGTGCCACCACTCGCGGGGTTAGCACAGATACGCAGTATTTT. Translated: CATTRGVSTDTQYF.

This clonotype was detected once. This rearrangement joins TRBV12-3 or TRBV12-4 to TRBJ2-7; no reliable D call. The length of the CDR3 is 13 residues. The germline V and J ends were trimmed by 0 bases and 6 bases, with 9 bases remaining between them. The CDR3, as DNA: TGTGCCAGCAGTTTAGCGGGGATAGGCGAGCAGTACTTC. It is translated as CASSLAGIGEQYF.

V is TRBV5-1 and J is TRBJ2-1; 7 nucleotides line up with TRBD1. With 4 bases clipped from V and 7 bases from J, the junction kept 8 bases outside the gene matches. This CDR3 has 14 amino acids. Germline V lookup: CDR1 SGHRS, CDR2 YFSETQ. The CDR3, as DNA: TGCGCCAGCAGCCCATCGACAGGGAAAAATGAGCAGTTCTTC. Translation: CASSPSTGKNEQFF.

As DNA, the CDR3 is TGTGCCAGCTCAGACGGGGGGAGATCTGGGGCCAACGTCCTGACTTTC. The encoded protein is CASSDGGRSGANVLTF. V usage is TRBV18 and J usage is TRBJ2-6; 7 bases are a match to TRBD2. V lost 5 bases to trimming and J lost 1 base; unmatched junction nucleotides: 5. This CDR3 is 16 amino acids long. The V gene's germline CDR1 is KGHSH and CDR2 LQKENI.

The chain recombines TRBV20-1 with TRBJ1-4, with TRBD1 identical over 7 bases. The CDR3 loop spans 14 amino acids. V was clipped by 2 bases and J by 9 bases; unmatched bases: 9. CDR1 and CDR2 (germline): DFQATT, SNEGSKA (reference sequence). The DNA for the CDR3 is TGCAGTGCTAGACTCGGGACAGCCTATCAAAAACTGTTTTTT. Its protein product is CSARLGTAYQKLFF.

This clonotype appeared many times. The CDR3 sequence: CASSSGQRITEAFF. The CDR3 region has the DNA TGCGCCAGCAGCTCGGGACAGAGGATCACTGAAGCTTTCTTT. This chain connects TRBV5-1 to TRBJ1-1, with 7 bases matching TRBD1. V lost 3 bases and J lost 4; bases outside the gene matches: 6. Looked up from germline, CDR1 is SGHRS and CDR2 is YFSETQ. The CDR3 is made up of 14 amino acids.

This clonotype was detected only a few times. The gene calls are TRBV20-1 and TRBJ1-1; no clear D. CDR3 length: 13 amino acids. Between the trimmed V and J ends, which lost 2 bases and 5 bases, there was a span of 12 bases. CDR1 and CDR2 (germline): DFQATT, SNEGSKA (reference sequence). This chain's CDR3 is CSARSPGVTEAFF. CDR3 DNA sequence: TGCAGTGCTAGATCCCCAGGAGTTACTGAAGCTTTCTTT.

The rearrangement links TRBV29-1 to TRBJ2-1; no clear D. The CDR3 is 14 amino acids. V dropped 4 bases and J dropped 4 bases, with 14 bases sitting between them. Germline CDR1 is SQVTM and CDR2 is ANQGSEA. The CDR3 region has the DNA TGCAGCGTTGGGTCCGTGGGCACTTACAATGAGCAGTTCTTC. Its protein product is CSVGSVGTYNEQFF.

In this sample, this clonotype turned up a few times. V gene TRBV29-1 combines with J gene TRBJ2-6, with 10 bases matching TRBD1. V lost 6 bases and J lost 3; bases outside the gene matches: 11. Germline V CDR1 and CDR2: SQVTM, ANQGSEA. CDR3 size: 17 residues. CDR3 sequence (DNA): TGCAGCGTAGCCTCGGACAGGGGGAGATTTGGGGCCAACGTCCTGACTTTC. Amino acids: CSVASDRGRFGANVLTF. The variable domain in full, with the rest retrieved from reference TRBV29-1 and TRBJ2-6, is SAVISQKPSRDICQRGTSLTIQCQVDSQVTMMFWYRQQPGQSLTLIATANQGSEATYESGFVIDKFPISRPNLTFSTLTVSNMSPEDSSIYLCSVASDRGRFGANVLTFGAGSRLTVL.

The chain links TRBV7-9 to TRBJ2-7; 10 bases fit TRBD1. In germline, CDR1 is SEHNR, CDR2 FQNEAQ (reference sequence). This CDR3 spans 14 amino acids. The V segment lost 8 bases and the J segment 5 bases; nucleotides outside the gene matches: 9. The CDR3 DNA reads TGTGCCAGCGACACCGGGACAGGGGTGAACGAGCAGTACTTC. Protein product: CASDTGTGVNEQYF.